The 19 T cell receptor beta chains in this list originate from one sample, sequenced in a study of T cell responses to AZD1222 COVID-19 vaccine. Profiled with immunoSEQ multiplex PCR; TCRdb holds only in-frame clones, not every one. The data hold roughly 70,000 clones, with 89% observed a single time. The sample in question was peripheral blood, obtained 28 days after the second AZD1222 dose. All receptors come from an adult who received the AZD1222 COVID-19 vaccine.

The gene calls are TRBV7-9 and TRBJ2-2; 9 positions agree with TRBD1. Germline V gene lookup returns CDR1 SEHNR and CDR2 FQNEAQ (reference sequence). The CDR3 has 17 residues. The V gene end was trimmed by 4 bases and the J gene end by 1 base; junction bases not matched to a gene: 7. CDR3 sequence: CASSSRAGQGNTGELFF. The CDR3 DNA is TGTGCCAGCAGCTCAAGGGCGGGACAGGGGAACACCGGGGAGCTGTTTTTT.

The J gene is TRBJ2-7, the V gene TRBV24-1; D remains unclear. The V gene's germline CDR1 is KGHDR and CDR2 SFDVKD. V lost 8 bases, J lost 0 bases, and 13 bases lay in between. The CDR3 loop spans 14 amino acids. The CDR3 protein is CATITGISSYEQYV. CDR3 nucleotides: TGTGCCACCATTACGGGTATAAGCTCCTACGAGCAGTACGTC.

There are a few counts of this clone. Because it lacks the conserved phenylalanine or tryptophan at the end, this CDR3 is likely a read error. The limits of the CDR3 on the DNA are not certain, so only TCRdb's listed CDR3 is given. The chain employs TRBV2 and TRBJ1-2. The germline V gene encodes CDR1 SNHLY and CDR2 FYNNEI. A total of 10 residues make up the CDR3, ends included. This CDR3 is CASSDTGPPA.

The chain has TRBV6-1 and TRBJ1-2, with D maybe TRBD1 (6 bases). From germline, CDR1 is MNHNS and CDR2 SASEGT. There are 13 residues in the CDR3. V lost 10 bases and J lost 1, with 13 bases in between. This chain's CDR3 is CATAGAFNYGYTF. The DNA of the CDR3 is TGTGCCACCGCGGGGGCCTTTAACTATGGCTACACCTTC.

The chain employs TRBV19 and TRBJ1-4; 8 bases map to TRBD1. The CDR3 covers 13 residues. With 8 bases clipped from V and 4 bases from J, the junction kept 3 bases outside the gene matches. Looked up from germline, CDR1 is LNHDA and CDR2 is SQIVND (reference sequence). The CDR3 nucleotides are TGTGCCAGTGGAGGACAGGGTAATGAAAAACTGTTTTTT. Its protein is CASGGQGNEKLFF.

This clone appeared once. The genes are TRBV5-8 and TRBJ2-3; 9 bases agree with TRBD1. Trimming took 5 bases from V and 1 from J; bases not matched to a gene: 2. Germline CDR1 SGHTS, CDR2 YDEGEE. This CDR3 has 14 amino acids. The CDR3 coding sequence is TGTGCCAGCAGACGGGACAGGGGCACAGATACGCAGTATTTT. Protein product: CASRRDRGTDTQYF.

The rearrangement links TRBV5-8 to TRBJ1-5; a possible D gene is TRBD1 (5 bases). Germline CDR1 SGHTS, CDR2 YDEGEE. Trimming cost V 0 bases and J 2 bases, with 9 bases left between them. This CDR3 is built from 15 residues. CDR3 residues: CASSLAWGGNQPQHF. CDR3 bases: TGTGCCAGCAGCTTGGCTTGGGGGGGCAATCAGCCCCAGCATTTT.

This clone has only a few counts. The CDR3 DNA is TGTGCCAGCAGCCTGGACGGCTGGGGCGATGAGCAGTTCTTC. Translation: CASSLDGWGDEQFF. The chain joins TRBV7-3 to TRBJ2-1, with D perhaps TRBD1 (5 bases). The V end was cut by 5 bases, the J end by 8 bases, with 16 bases between. Germline CDR1 is SGHTA and CDR2 is FQGTGA. This CDR3 is built from 14 residues.

The genes are TRBV6-5 and TRBJ1-1, with TRBD1 matching over 10 bases. Per germline, CDR1 MNHEY and CDR2 SVGAGI. This CDR3 has 15 residues. The V segment lost 6 bases and the J segment 6 bases; nucleotides outside the gene matches: 10. CDR3 in amino acids: CASSRSRDRGAEAFF. Here the CDR3 DNA reads TGTGCCAGCAGCCGTTCCCGGGACAGGGGAGCTGAAGCTTTCTTT.

The chain carries TRBV29-1 and TRBJ1-1; no clear D. The CDR3 sequence is 11 residues long. The germline V gene encodes CDR1 SQVTM and CDR2 ANQGSEA. V was trimmed by 6 bases and J by 4 bases, leaving 9 bases between them. The CDR3 sequence is CSVTQFTEAFF. The DNA for the CDR3 is TGCAGCGTCACACAGTTCACTGAAGCTTTCTTT.

This clone came up once. The gene calls are TRBV27 and TRBJ2-1; perhaps TRBD2 as D (6 bases). The germline V gene has CDR1 MNHEY and CDR2 SMNVEV (reference sequence). The CDR3 covers 19 residues. The V and J ends lost 2 bases and 0 bases respectively, with 20 bases between them. CDR3 DNA sequence: TGTGCCAGCAGTTTAGGCCGGGGACTTCCAAAGAGCTCCTACAATGAGCAGTTCTTC. This codes for CASSLGRGLPKSSYNEQFF.

The V and J genes are TRBV3-1 (or the pseudogene TRBV3-2) and TRBJ1-5, with D maybe TRBD1 (5 bases). From germline, CDR1 is LGHDT and CDR2 YNNKEL (reference sequence). The CDR3 has 15 amino acids. V was clipped by 4 bases and J by 2 bases, with 12 bases between them. The CDR3 is CASSPQGLRNQPQHF. DNA for the CDR3: TGTGCCAGCAGCCCCCAGGGTTTACGCAATCAGCCCCAGCATTTT.

The chain combines TRBV3-1 (or the pseudogene TRBV3-2) with TRBJ1-4; 7 bases align to TRBD1. This CDR3 contains 17 residues. V was pared by 5 bases and J by 6 bases, with 15 bases of the junction left unmatched. The germline V gene encodes CDR1 LGHDT and CDR2 YNNKEL (reference sequence). The CDR3 region is CASSIERSGQRDEKLFF. The CDR3 nucleotides are TGTGCCAGCAGCATAGAGCGTTCGGGACAGCGAGATGAAAAACTGTTTTTT.

V is TRBV6-6 and J is TRBJ1-1; D might be TRBD1 (6 bases). V lost 3 bases to trimming and J lost 1 base, with 9 bases between them. Germline lookup yields CDR1 MNHNY and CDR2 SVGAGI (reference sequence). The CDR3 is made up of 14 amino acids. The CDR3 nucleotides are TGTGCCAGCAGTTATCCGGGACAGAACACTGAAGCTTTCTTT. Its protein is CASSYPGQNTEAFF.

This chain connects TRBV6-1 to TRBJ2-6; no clear D. Germline assignment: CDR1 MNHNS and CDR2 SASEGT. V lost 2 bases and J 0 bases, leaving 8 bases between the germline ends. The CDR3 loop spans 16 amino acids. CDR3 residues: CASSELAFSGANVLTF. CDR3 DNA: TGTGCCAGCAGTGAATTGGCCTTCTCTGGGGCCAACGTCCTGACTTTC.

The chain has TRBV7-8 and TRBJ1-2; D gene unclear. Germline CDR1 reads SGHVS; CDR2 reads FQNEAQ. The CDR3 contains 14 residues. Deletions cut 4 bases from V and 0 bases from J, with 9 bases between. The CDR3 is CASSSASANYGYTF. In nucleotides, the CDR3 is TGTGCCAGCAGCTCTGCCTCAGCTAACTATGGCTACACCTTC.

The chain combines TRBV29-1 with TRBJ1-1, with no clear D. The CDR3 length is 14 residues. Germline V lookup: CDR1 SQVTM, CDR2 ANQGSEA. The V end lost 7 bases, the J end lost 1 base, and 16 bases lay between the germline ends. CDR3 residues: CSATNGRTNTEAFF. In DNA form, the CDR3 reads TGCAGCGCAACGAATGGACGGACGAACACTGAAGCTTTCTTT.

CDR3 coding DNA: TGTGCCAGCAGCCGAGGAACTAGCGGGAACACCGGGGAGCTGTTTTTT. Translation: CASSRGTSGNTGELFF. This chain uses TRBV7-3 with TRBJ2-2; 8 bases line up with TRBD2. With V trimmed by 5 bases and J by 1 base, 6 bases remained unmatched. The CDR3 is made up of 16 amino acids. Germline V gene lookup returns CDR1 SGHTA and CDR2 FQGTGA. Full variable domain (rest looked up from reference TRBV7-3 and TRBJ2-2): GAGVSQTPSNKVTEKGKYVELRCDPISGHTALYWYRQSLGQGPEFLIYFQGTGAADDSGLPNDRFFAVRPEGSVSTLKIQRTERGDSAVYLCASSRGTSGNTGELFFGEGSRLTVL.

This clone was seen just once. The chain recombines TRBV18 with TRBJ1-1, with D unresolved. CDR1 KGHSH and CDR2 LQKENI come from the germline V gene. Trimming stripped 4 bases from V and 5 bases from J, with 5 bases between. The CDR3 sequence is 11 residues long. In nucleotides, the CDR3 is TGTGCCAGCTCACAGGTAACTGAAGCTTTCTTT. The encoded protein is CASSQVTEAFF.